This T cell receptor beta chain stems from a study of blood T cell repertoires in COVID-19. Study-wide context: Specimens from acute and convalescent COVID-19 originated in the United States, Italy and Spain.

CDR1 SGHAT and CDR2 FQNNGV come from the germline V gene. CDR3 length equals 14 residues. V was cut by 3 bases and J by 8 bases, with 16 bases left in between. Per the authors' pipeline: Amplification from reference gene primers served as the basis for estimated nucleated cell counts. The method was immunoSEQ multiplex PCR; TCRdb's version includes in-frame clones alone and lacks a portion of them. V, J and clone size reflect that table, while D and trimming were determined from the DNA. The sample records 35,000 to 50,000 clones, 89% being singletons. Sample: peripheral blood. The rearrangement uses TRBV11-2 and TRBJ1-2; maybe TRBD1 (5 bases). This sequence originates from a man between 70 and 80 years old with active COVID-19. CDR3 nucleotide sequence: TGTGCCAGCAGCTTTGGACTAGGAGGGGAGGGCTACACCTTC. Translating it yields CASSFGLGGEGYTF. Full variable domain (rest looked up from reference TRBV11-2 and TRBJ1-2): EAGVAQSPRYKIIEKRQSVAFWCNPISGHATLYWYQQILGQGPKLLIQFQNNGVVDDSQLPKDRFSAERLKGVDSTLKIQPAKLEDSAVYLCASSFGLGGEGYTFGSGTRLTVV.